This passage covers 28 T cell receptor beta chains from one sample sequenced in a study of blood T cell repertoires in COVID-19 (TCRdb year 2020). Preparation of the library involved the immunoSEQ multiplex PCR assay. Here the immuneACCESS table is served through TCRdb, limited to in-frame sequences with V and J called. Missing clones are a known gap in these copies; in checked studies unresolved V genes cover under half, and the rest lacks a known reason. This sample comprises some 460,000 clones, 87% of them detected only once. The ten most abundant clones make up about 2% of the sample. The sequenced sample consisted of PBMCs or T cells enriched from blood (not recorded which). All receptors come from a woman aged 18-30 years with acute COVID-19.

The chain recombines TRBV29-1 with TRBJ2-1; TRBD2 is a possible D gene (5 bases). Trimming took 4 bases from V and 4 from J, leaving 14 bases between them. The CDR3 has 14 amino acids. The V gene's germline CDR1 is SQVTM and CDR2 ANQGSEA. The CDR3 protein is CSVASGELYNEQFF. In DNA, the CDR3 is TGCAGCGTTGCATCTGGGGAGCTTTACAATGAGCAGTTCTTC.

The chain has TRBV9 and TRBJ2-1, with 7 bases that match TRBD1. This CDR3 has 16 amino acids. With 4 bases clipped from V and 2 bases from J, the junction kept 9 bases outside the gene matches. The germline V gene has CDR1 SGDLS and CDR2 YYNGEE. CDR3 sequence reads: CASSREGATTYNEQFF. As DNA, the CDR3 is TGTGCCAGCAGCAGAGAGGGGGCTACCACCTACAATGAGCAGTTCTTC.

This chain connects TRBV7-6 to TRBJ2-7; tentatively, D is TRBD1 (7 bases). The V end was cut by 5 bases, the J end by 7 bases, with 15 bases between. This CDR3 spans 13 amino acids. The germline V gene encodes CDR1 SGHVS and CDR2 FNYEAQ. The CDR3 coding sequence is TGTGCCAGCAGCACTCGGGACAGCGGGGAGCAGTACTTC. Translation: CASSTRDSGEQYF.

This CDR3 reads CASSLWKGISPLHF. Here the CDR3 DNA reads TGCGCCAGCAGCTTGTGGAAGGGGATCTCACCCCTCCACTTT. The V gene is TRBV5-1, the J gene TRBJ1-6; weak D call: TRBD1 (5 bases). This CDR3 comprises 14 residues. Per germline, CDR1 SGHRS and CDR2 YFSETQ. Trimming removed 1 base from V and 10 bases from J, with 12 bases in between.

CDR3 nucleotide sequence: TGCGCCAGCAGCTTGTCCCAGAACACCGGGGAGCTGTTTTTT. It codes for CASSLSQNTGELFF. This chain uses TRBV5-1 with TRBJ2-2; D ambiguous. Per the germline V gene, CDR1 is SGHRS and CDR2 is YFSETQ. V lost 1 base and J 1 base, leaving 5 bases between the germline ends. The CDR3 totals 14 residues.

This clone was seen more than once but under ten times. This chain uses TRBV6-1 with TRBJ1-2; D unresolved. The germline gives CDR1 MNHNS, CDR2 SASEGT. CDR3 size: 14 residues. V was clipped by 0 bases and J by 1 base, with 6 bases between them. As DNA, the CDR3 is TGTGCCAGCAGTGAAGCGCTAGGTAACTATGGCTACACCTTC. Its protein is CASSEALGNYGYTF.

The chain is built from TRBV5-6 and TRBJ2-3, with a weak D call TRBD1 (6 bases). The CDR3 is 16 residues long. The V gene lost 4 bases and the J gene lost 2 bases, with 17 bases spanning the gap. Germline loops: CDR1 SGHDT, CDR2 YYEEEE. In DNA, the CDR3 is TGTGCCAGCAGCACAAAGGGACATTCGAACACAGATACGCAGTATTTT. It yields the protein CASSTKGHSNTDTQYF.

J is TRBJ2-7 and V is TRBV2; 9 nucleotides align to TRBD1. This CDR3 is 15 amino acids long. From germline, CDR1 is SNHLY and CDR2 FYNNEI. The DNA of the CDR3 is TGTGCATCTCTCACGGGGGGACAGGGCTCCTACGAGCAGTACTTC. Protein: CASLTGGQGSYEQYF.

This chain uses TRBV3-1 (or the pseudogene TRBV3-2) with TRBJ2-3; TRBD1 is a possible D gene (5 bases). CDR1 is LGHDT, CDR2 YNNKEL, per germline (reference sequence). The germline V and J ends were trimmed by 4 bases and 0 bases, with 8 bases remaining between them. The CDR3 extends over 14 amino acids. The CDR3, as DNA: TGTGCCAGCAGCCCACAGGTGAGCACAGATACGCAGTATTTT. Translation: CASSPQVSTDTQYF.

The chain joins TRBV15 to TRBJ2-5; D perhaps matches TRBD1 (6 bases). V was trimmed by 5 bases and J by 4 bases, leaving 14 bases between them. This CDR3 comprises 14 residues. Germline V gene data show CDR1 as LNHNV and CDR2 as YYDKDF (reference sequence). Here the CDR3 reads CATSATGRAETQYF. In DNA form, the CDR3 reads TGTGCCACCAGCGCAACAGGGCGAGCAGAGACCCAGTACTTC.

The chain recombines TRBV5-1 with TRBJ1-5, with no clear D. V lost 2 bases to trimming and J lost 6 bases, with 9 bases between them. This CDR3 is built from 13 residues. Germline-derived CDR1 and CDR2 are SGHRS and YFSETQ. In nucleotides, the CDR3 is TGCGCCAGCAGCTTTTCAGCGGGTCAGCCCCAGCATTTT. Translating it yields CASSFSAGQPQHF.

The CDR3: CAIRATPGAGANVLTF. CDR3 bases: TGTGCCATCAGAGCAACCCCGGGGGCTGGGGCCAACGTCCTGACTTTC. This chain connects TRBV10-3 to TRBJ2-6; D may be TRBD2 (6 bases). The CDR3 runs to 16 residues. V was clipped by 6 bases and J by 2 bases, with 14 bases between them. Germline-derived CDR1 and CDR2 are ENHRY and SYGVKD.

CDR3 DNA sequence: TGTGCCAGCAGCTGGATTGTGGGACAGGCAAATTCACCCCTCCACTTT. Translated: CASSWIVGQANSPLHF. The V gene is TRBV5-5, the J gene TRBJ1-6; 8 bases match TRBD1. V was pared by 3 bases and J by 7 bases, with 9 bases of the junction left unmatched. Germline-derived CDR1 and CDR2 are SGHKS and YYEKEE (reference sequence). CDR3 length equals 16 residues. The variable domain in full, completed from reference TRBV5-5 and TRBJ1-6, reads DAGVTQSPTHLIKTRGQQVTLRCSPISGHKSVSWYQQVLGQGPQFIFQYYEKEERGRGNFPDRFSARQFPNYSSELNVNALLLGDSALYLCASSWIVGQANSPLHFGNGTRLTVT.

CDR3 region: CARGLAGDSYNEQFF. The CDR3 nucleotides read TGTGCCAGGGGACTAGCGGGAGACTCCTACAATGAGCAGTTCTTC. V gene TRBV24-1 combines with J gene TRBJ2-1; 14 nucleotides align to TRBD2. V was pared by 11 bases and J by 0 bases, with 2 bases of the junction left unmatched. Germline V gene data show CDR1 as KGHDR and CDR2 as SFDVKD. The CDR3 is made up of 15 amino acids.

The chain uses TRBV7-8 and TRBJ1-6; 7 bases agree with TRBD1. This CDR3 comprises 14 residues. CDR1 and CDR2 (germline): SGHVS, FQNEAQ. The V gene end was trimmed by 3 bases and the J gene end by 13 bases; junction bases not matched to a gene: 9. The CDR3 sequence: CASSFYRGEEPLHF. Here the CDR3 DNA reads TGTGCCAGCAGCTTTTACAGGGGCGAGGAGCCCCTCCACTTT.

This clone came up once. J is TRBJ1-1 and V is TRBV28; D is possibly TRBD1 (5 bases). Germline-derived CDR1 and CDR2 are MDHEN and SYDVKM. V lost 5 bases to trimming and J lost 1 base, with 8 bases between them. The CDR3 covers 13 residues. The CDR3 reads CASSRGANTEAFF. CDR3 DNA: TGTGCCAGCAGTAGGGGTGCGAACACTGAAGCTTTCTTT.

CDR3 bases: TGTGCCAGCAGCTATAGCGGGGGGGTTAGGGCAGATACGCAGTATTTT. This translates into CASSYSGGVRADTQYF. This sequence joins TRBV7-2 and TRBJ2-3, with 11 bases fitting TRBD2. Germline CDR1 is SGHTA and CDR2 is FQGNSA. The CDR3 sequence is 16 residues long. Trimming at V came to 4 bases and at J to 4 bases, leaving 7 bases not matched to a gene.

The V and J genes are TRBV5-1 and TRBJ1-2, with D possibly TRBD1 on 5 matching bases. Trimming cost V 4 bases and J 8 bases, with 18 bases left between them. This CDR3 is built from 14 residues. Germline assignment: CDR1 SGHRS and CDR2 YFSETQ. CDR3 protein: CASSPGTEGTGYTF. CDR3 in DNA: TGCGCCAGCAGCCCGGGGACGGAGGGGACGGGCTACACCTTC.

This clone was observed a single time. The chain uses TRBV4-2 and TRBJ2-4, with 8 bases matching TRBD2. The CDR3 spans 17 residues. CDR1 and CDR2 (germline): LGHNA, YNFKEQ. The V and J ends lost 4 bases and 6 bases, in that order; junction bases with no gene match: 14. CDR3 residues: CASSPEPRTSRVNIQYF. Here the CDR3 DNA reads TGTGCCAGCAGCCCCGAACCCAGGACTAGCAGGGTAAACATTCAGTACTTC.

The chain couples TRBV3-1 (or the pseudogene TRBV3-2) to TRBJ2-7, with TRBD1 identical over 7 bases. The J segment lost 2 bases and the V segment lost 5 bases, leaving 6 bases of the junction unmatched. CDR1 and CDR2 (germline): LGHDT, YNNKEL (reference sequence). CDR3 length: 14 amino acids. The DNA of the CDR3 is TGTGCCAGCAGCAGATCTGGGACAGCCTACGAGCAGTACTTC. As protein: CASSRSGTAYEQYF.

The chain uses TRBV27 and TRBJ2-7; 12 bases fit TRBD1. This CDR3 comprises 16 residues. CDR1 is MNHEY, CDR2 SMNVEV, per germline (reference sequence). V trimming: 5 bases; J trimming: 3 bases; junction bases outside the gene matches: 8. The CDR3 is CASSASGTGGSYEQYF. The CDR3 region has the DNA TGTGCCAGCAGTGCCTCCGGGACAGGGGGCAGCTACGAGCAGTACTTC.

The chain has TRBV10-2 and TRBJ1-1, with 9 bases fitting TRBD1. The trim removed 6 bases at V and 5 bases at J, leaving 7 bases unmatched. Per the germline V gene, CDR1 is WSHSY and CDR2 is SAAADI. The CDR3 consists of 14 residues. CDR3 region: CASSPNRGRTEAFF. In nucleotides, the CDR3 is TGCGCCAGCAGCCCCAACAGGGGGCGGACTGAAGCTTTCTTT.

Only one count was recorded for this clone. V and J are TRBV28 and TRBJ1-5; tentatively, D is TRBD1 (5 bases). Germline CDR1 reads MDHEN; CDR2 reads SYDVKM. The CDR3 consists of 15 residues. V was cut by 3 bases and J by 2 bases, with 11 bases left in between. The CDR3 here is CASSFRGSGNQPQHF. CDR3 bases: TGTGCCAGCAGTTTCCGGGGGTCTGGCAATCAGCCCCAGCATTTT. The complete variable domain, with remaining parts taken from reference TRBV28 and TRBJ1-5, reads DVKVTQSSRYLVKRTGEKVFLECVQDMDHENMFWYRQDPGLGLRLIYFSYDVKMKEKGDIPEGYSVSREKKERFSLILESASTNQTSMYLCASSFRGSGNQPQHFGDGTRLSIL.

CDR3 bases: TGTGCCAGTAGTATAAGAGCGGAGGCGAATGAGCAGTTCTTC. Translating it yields CASSIRAEANEQFF. V usage is TRBV19 and J usage is TRBJ2-1, with a possible D match to TRBD2 (5 bases). CDR3 size: 14 residues. Between the trimmed V and J ends, which lost 2 bases and 7 bases, there was a span of 12 bases. From germline, CDR1 is LNHDA and CDR2 SQIVND (reference sequence).

This chain uses TRBV28 with TRBJ1-2, with D hard to call. V lost 2 bases to trimming and J lost 6 bases, with 4 bases between them. Germline CDR1 is MDHEN and CDR2 is SYDVKM. The CDR3 is made up of 11 amino acids. In nucleotides, the CDR3 is TGTGCCAGCAGTTTAGGCAATGGCTACACCTTC. Amino acid sequence: CASSLGNGYTF.

The chain combines TRBV6-5 with TRBJ2-3, with 9 bases aligning to TRBD2. Trimming cost V 6 bases and J 3 bases; bases outside gene matches: 7. CDR1 is MNHEY, CDR2 SVGAGI, per germline. The CDR3 totals 15 residues. As DNA, the CDR3 is TGTGCCAGCAGGATGATGCGGGGGGGTACAGATACGCAGTATTTT. This sequence encodes CASRMMRGGTDTQYF.

This chain links TRBV30 with TRBJ1-2, with D perhaps matching TRBD1 (5 bases). The length of the CDR3 is 15 residues. CDR1 is GTSNPN and CDR2 is SVGIG in the germline V gene (reference sequence). V was trimmed by 2 bases and J by 4 bases, leaving 17 bases between them. This CDR3 is CAWSRQGSMPYGYTF. In DNA form, the CDR3 reads TGTGCCTGGAGTAGGCAGGGCAGTATGCCCTATGGCTACACCTTC.

The chain employs TRBV7-8 and TRBJ2-7; a possible D gene is TRBD1 (5 bases). V gave up 5 bases and J gave up 5 bases, with 13 bases separating them. CDR1 is SGHVS and CDR2 is FQNEAQ in the germline V gene. The CDR3 consists of 13 residues. The CDR3 reads CASSPRVPDEQYF. In DNA, the CDR3 is TGTGCCAGCAGCCCCAGGGTTCCCGACGAGCAGTACTTC.